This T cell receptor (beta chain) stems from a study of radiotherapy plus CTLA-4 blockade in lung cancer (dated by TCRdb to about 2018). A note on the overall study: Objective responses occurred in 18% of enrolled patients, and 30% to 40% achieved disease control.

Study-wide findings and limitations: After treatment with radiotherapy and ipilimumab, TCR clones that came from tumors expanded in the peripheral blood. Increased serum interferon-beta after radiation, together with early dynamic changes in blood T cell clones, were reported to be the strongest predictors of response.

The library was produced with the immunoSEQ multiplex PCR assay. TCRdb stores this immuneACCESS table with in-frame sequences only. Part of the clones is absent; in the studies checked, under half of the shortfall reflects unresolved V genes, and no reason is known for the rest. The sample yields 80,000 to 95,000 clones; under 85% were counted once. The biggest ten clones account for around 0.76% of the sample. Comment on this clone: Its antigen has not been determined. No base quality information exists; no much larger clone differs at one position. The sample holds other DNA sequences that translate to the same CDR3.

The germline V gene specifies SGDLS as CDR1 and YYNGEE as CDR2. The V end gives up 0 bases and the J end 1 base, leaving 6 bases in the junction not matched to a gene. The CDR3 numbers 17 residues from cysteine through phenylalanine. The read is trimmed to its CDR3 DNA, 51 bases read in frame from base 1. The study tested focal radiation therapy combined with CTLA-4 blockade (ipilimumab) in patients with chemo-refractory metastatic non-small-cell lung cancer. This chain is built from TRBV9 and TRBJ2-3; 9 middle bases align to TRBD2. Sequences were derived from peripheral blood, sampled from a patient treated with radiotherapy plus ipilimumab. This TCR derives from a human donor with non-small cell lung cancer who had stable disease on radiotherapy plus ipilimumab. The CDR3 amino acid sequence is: CASSVGAASGGTDTQYF. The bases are TGTGCCAGCAGCGTAGGGGCGGCTAGCGGGGGCACAGATACGCAGTATTTT. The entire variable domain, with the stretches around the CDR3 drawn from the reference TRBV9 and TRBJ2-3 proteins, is DSGVTQTPKHLITATGQRVTLRCSPRSGDLSVYWYQQSLDQGLQFLIQYYNGEERAKGNILERFSAQQFPDLHSELNLSSLELGDSALYFCASSVGAASGGTDTQYFGPGTRLTVL.